This entry lists 3 T cell receptor beta chains sequenced from one sample in a study of OX40 agonist ivuxolimab in advanced cancers. Sequencing used immunoSEQ multiplex PCR; TCRdb keeps in-frame clones, though not all of them. The data hold tens of thousands of clones, with roughly 90% observed a single time. The source material was CD4+ or CD8+ T cells sorted from blood, sampled in a trial of the OX40 agonist ivuxolimab. The receptors shown here come from an adult with an advanced solid tumor such as melanoma, head and neck, liver or kidney cancer.

The gene calls are TRBV29-1 and TRBJ2-1; D is ambiguous. CDR1 and CDR2 (germline): SQVTM, ANQGSEA. The V end was cut by 4 bases, the J end by 5 bases, with 12 bases between. The CDR3 runs 13 residues. CDR3 DNA sequence: TGCAGCGTTGTTCGGGTAGCCGACAATGAGCAGTTCTTC. It encodes CSVVRVADNEQFF.

This clone was seen once. The chain is built from TRBV30 and TRBJ1-4; 10 positions match TRBD1. The CDR3 has 13 amino acids. With V trimmed by 5 bases and J by 6 bases, 3 bases remained unmatched. The germline V gene has CDR1 GTSNPN and CDR2 SVGIG (reference sequence). CDR3 loop: CAWGGTGDEKLFF. For the CDR3, the DNA is TGTGCCTGGGGGGGGACAGGGGATGAAAAACTGTTTTTT. The full variable domain, with the rest looked up from reference TRBV30 and TRBJ1-4, is SQTIHQWPATLVQPVGSPLSLECTVEGTSNPNLYWYRQAAGRGLQLLFYSVGIGQISSEVPQNLSASRPQDRQFILSSKKLLLSDSGFYLCAWGGTGDEKLFFGSGTQLSVL.

The genes are TRBV9 and TRBJ2-3; 13 nucleotides line up with TRBD2. The germline CDR1 and CDR2 sequences are SGDLS and YYNGEE. J lost 6 bases, V lost 4 bases, and 8 bases had no gene match. This CDR3 is built from 16 residues. DNA for the CDR3: TGTGCCAGCAGCCCCCGGACTAGCGGGAGTAGTGATACGCAGTATTTT. It is translated as CASSPRTSGSSDTQYF.